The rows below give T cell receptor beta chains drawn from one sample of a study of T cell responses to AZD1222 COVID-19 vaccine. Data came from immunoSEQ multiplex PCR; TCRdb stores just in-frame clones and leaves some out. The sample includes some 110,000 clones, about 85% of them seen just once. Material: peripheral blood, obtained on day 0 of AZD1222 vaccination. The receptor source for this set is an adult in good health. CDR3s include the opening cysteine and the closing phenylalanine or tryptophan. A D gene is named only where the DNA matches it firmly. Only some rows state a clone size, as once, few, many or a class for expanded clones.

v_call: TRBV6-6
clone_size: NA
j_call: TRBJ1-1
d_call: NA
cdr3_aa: CASSLGSFGRNTEAFF
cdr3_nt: TGTGCCAGCAGTTTGGGGTCCTTCGGGCGGAACACTGAAGCTTTCTTT

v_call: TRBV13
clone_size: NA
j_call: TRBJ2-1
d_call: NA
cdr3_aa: CASSPLGYPGNEQFF
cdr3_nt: TGTGCCAGCAGCCCCCTTGGGTACCCGGGCAATGAGCAGTTCTTC

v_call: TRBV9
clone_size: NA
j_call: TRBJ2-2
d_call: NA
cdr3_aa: CASSVVPVSNTGELFF
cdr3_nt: TGTGCCAGCAGCGTAGTTCCGGTATCGAACACCGGGGAGCTGTTTTTT

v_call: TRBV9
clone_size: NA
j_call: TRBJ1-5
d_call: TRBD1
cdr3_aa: CASSVGTGGEPQHF
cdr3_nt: TGTGCCAGCAGCGTAGGGACAGGGGGCGAGCCCCAGCATTTT

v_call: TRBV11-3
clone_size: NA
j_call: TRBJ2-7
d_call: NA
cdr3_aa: CASSLDFGTSYEQYF
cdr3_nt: TGTGCCAGCAGCTTAGACTTTGGCACCTCCTACGAGCAGTACTTC

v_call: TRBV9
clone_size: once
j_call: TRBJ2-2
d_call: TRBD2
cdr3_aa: CASSSRLSGGHTGELFF
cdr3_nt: TGTGCCAGCAGCTCCCGATTGAGCGGGGGACATACCGGGGAGCTGTTTTTT

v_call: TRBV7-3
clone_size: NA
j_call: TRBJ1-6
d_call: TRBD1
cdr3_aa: CASSWDRDSPLHF
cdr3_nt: TGTGCCAGCAGCTGGGACAGGGATTCACCCCTCCACTTT

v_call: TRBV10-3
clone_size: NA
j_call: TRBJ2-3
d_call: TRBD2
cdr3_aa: CAISDRTSGTDTQYF
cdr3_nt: TGTGCCATCAGTGACCGGACTAGCGGAACAGATACGCAGTATTTT

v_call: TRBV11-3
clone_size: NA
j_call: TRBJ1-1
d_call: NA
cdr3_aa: CASSLGISTEAFF
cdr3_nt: TGTGCCAGCAGCTTAGGGATATCGACTGAAGCTTTCTTT

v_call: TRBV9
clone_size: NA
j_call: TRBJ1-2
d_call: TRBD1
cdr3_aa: CASSEGTGAGYTF
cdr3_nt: TGTGCCAGCAGCGAGGGGACAGGAGCTGGCTACACCTTC

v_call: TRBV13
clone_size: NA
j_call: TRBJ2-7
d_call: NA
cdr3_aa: CASSLGLGLEYF
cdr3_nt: TGTGCCAGCAGCTTAGGCCTGGGACTGGAGTACTTC

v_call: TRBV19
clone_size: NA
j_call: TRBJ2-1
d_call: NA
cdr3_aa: CASSIQGPSSNEQFF
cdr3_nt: TGTGCCAGTAGTATCCAAGGGCCTTCTTCCAATGAGCAGTTCTTC

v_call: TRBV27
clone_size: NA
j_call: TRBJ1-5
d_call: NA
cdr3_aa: CASGRGGGPQHF
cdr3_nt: TGTGCCAGCGGCCGGGGTGGGGGGCCCCAGCATTTT

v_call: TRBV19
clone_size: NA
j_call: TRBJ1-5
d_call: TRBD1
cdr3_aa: CASSLDRAGQPQHF
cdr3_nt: TGTGCCAGTAGCCTAGACAGGGCGGGTCAGCCCCAGCATTTT

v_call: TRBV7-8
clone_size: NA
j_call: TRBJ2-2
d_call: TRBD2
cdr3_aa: CASSLEITSGRTGELFF
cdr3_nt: TGTGCCAGCAGCTTAGAAATCACTAGCGGGAGGACCGGGGAGCTGTTTTTT

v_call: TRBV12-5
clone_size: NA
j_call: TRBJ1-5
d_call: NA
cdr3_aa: CASAGTRLPQHF
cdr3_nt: TGTGCTAGTGCTGGGACCAGGCTTCCCCAGCATTTT

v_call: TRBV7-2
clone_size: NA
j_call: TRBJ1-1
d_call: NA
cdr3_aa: CASSSQIMNTEAFF
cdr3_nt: TGTGCCAGCAGCTCTCAAATAATGAACACTGAAGCTTTCTTT

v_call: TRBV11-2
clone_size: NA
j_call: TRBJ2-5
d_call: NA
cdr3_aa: CASSFRLVEETQYF
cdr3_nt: TGTGCCAGCAGCTTCCGTCTCGTCGAAGAGACCCAGTACTTC

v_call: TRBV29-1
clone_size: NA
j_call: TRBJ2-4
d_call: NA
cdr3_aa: CSVAGGAKNIQYF
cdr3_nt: TGCAGCGTCGCCGGGGGTGCCAAAAACATTCAGTACTTC

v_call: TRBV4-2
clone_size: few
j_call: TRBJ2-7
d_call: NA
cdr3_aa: CASSQTEEGIHEQYF
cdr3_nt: TGTGCCAGCAGCCAAACCGAGGAGGGTATCCACGAGCAGTACTTC

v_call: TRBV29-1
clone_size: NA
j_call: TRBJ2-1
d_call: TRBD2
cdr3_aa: CSVTTSGRYNEQFF
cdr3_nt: TGCAGCGTCACTACTAGCGGGAGATACAATGAGCAGTTCTTC

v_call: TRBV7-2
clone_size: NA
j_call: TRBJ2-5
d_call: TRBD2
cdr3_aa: CASSQSRTSGGPMETQYF
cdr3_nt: TGTGCCAGCAGCCAAAGTCGGACTAGCGGGGGCCCTATGGAGACCCAGTACTTC

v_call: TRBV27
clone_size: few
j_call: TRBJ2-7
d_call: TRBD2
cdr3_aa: CASSSLAGGYEQYF
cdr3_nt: TGTGCCAGCAGTTCCCTAGCGGGAGGGTACGAGCAGTACTTC

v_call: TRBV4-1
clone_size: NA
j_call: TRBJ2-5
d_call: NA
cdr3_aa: CASSQDPGWETQYF
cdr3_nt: TGCGCCAGCAGCCAAGACCCGGGGTGGGAGACCCAGTACTTC

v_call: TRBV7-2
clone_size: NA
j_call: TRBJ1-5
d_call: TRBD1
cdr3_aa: CASSLGQGFWQPQHF
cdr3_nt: TGTGCCAGCAGCTTAGGACAGGGTTTTTGGCAGCCCCAGCATTTT

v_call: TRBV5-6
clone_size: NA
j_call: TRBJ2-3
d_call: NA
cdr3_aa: CASSLVGSTDTQYF
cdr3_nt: TGTGCCAGCAGCTTGGTGGGCAGCACAGATACGCAGTATTTT

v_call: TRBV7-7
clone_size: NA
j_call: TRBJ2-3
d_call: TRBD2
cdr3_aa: CASSVGTSGTDTQYF
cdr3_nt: TGTGCCAGCAGCGTCGGGACTAGCGGCACAGATACGCAGTATTTT

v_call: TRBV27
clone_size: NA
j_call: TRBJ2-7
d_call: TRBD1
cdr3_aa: CASSPTTGSRDRQYF
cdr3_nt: TGTGCCAGCAGCCCCACGACAGGGTCGCGAGACCGCCAGTACTTC

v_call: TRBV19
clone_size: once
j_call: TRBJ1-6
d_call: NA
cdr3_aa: CASSPGRGFYNSPLHF
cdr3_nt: TGTGCCAGTAGTCCGGGCAGGGGTTTTTATAATTCACCCCTCCACTTT

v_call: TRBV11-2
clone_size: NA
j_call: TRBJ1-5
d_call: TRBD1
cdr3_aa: CASSLGTGPNQPQHF
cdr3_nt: TGTGCCAGCAGCTTAGGGACAGGGCCCAATCAGCCCCAGCATTTT

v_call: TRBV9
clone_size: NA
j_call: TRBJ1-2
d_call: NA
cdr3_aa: CASSVGYNGYTF
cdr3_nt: TGTGCCAGCAGCGTAGGGTACAATGGCTACACCTTC

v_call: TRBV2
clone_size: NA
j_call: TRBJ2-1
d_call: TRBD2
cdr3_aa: CARGTSGRDEQFF
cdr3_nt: TGTGCCAGGGGGACTAGCGGGAGAGATGAGCAGTTCTTC

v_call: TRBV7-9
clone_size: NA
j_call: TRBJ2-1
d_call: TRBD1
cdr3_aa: CASSFEDRVHEQFF
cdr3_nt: TGTGCCAGCAGCTTCGAGGACAGGGTTCATGAGCAGTTCTTC

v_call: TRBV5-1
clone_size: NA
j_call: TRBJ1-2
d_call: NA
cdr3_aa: CASSASEGLGYTF
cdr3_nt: TGCGCCAGCAGCGCATCCGAAGGCCTAGGCTACACCTTC

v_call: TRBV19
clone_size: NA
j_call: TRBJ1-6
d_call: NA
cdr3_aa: CASRVLELEMNSPLHF
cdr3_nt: TGTGCCAGTAGGGTATTGGAACTAGAAATGAATTCACCCCTCCACTTT

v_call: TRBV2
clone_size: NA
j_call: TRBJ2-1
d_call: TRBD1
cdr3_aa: CASNRGDEQFF
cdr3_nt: TGTGCCAGCAACAGGGGCGATGAGCAGTTCTTC

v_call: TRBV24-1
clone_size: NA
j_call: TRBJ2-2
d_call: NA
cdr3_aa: CATRETAGELFF
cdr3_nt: TGTGCCACCAGGGAGACAGCCGGGGAGCTGTTTTTT

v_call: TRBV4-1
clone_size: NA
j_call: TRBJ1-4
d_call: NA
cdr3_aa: CASSRQGQGDEKLFF
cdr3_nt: TGCGCCAGCAGCCGTCAGGGTCAAGGAGATGAAAAACTGTTTTTT

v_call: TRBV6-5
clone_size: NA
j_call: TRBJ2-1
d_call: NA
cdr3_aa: CASSYILDNEQFF
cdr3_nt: TGTGCCAGCAGTTATATACTGGACAATGAGCAGTTCTTC

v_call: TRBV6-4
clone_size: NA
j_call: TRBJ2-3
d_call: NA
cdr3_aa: CASSEGRYTDTQYF
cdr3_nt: TGTGCCAGCAGTGAGGGCAGATACACAGATACGCAGTATTTT

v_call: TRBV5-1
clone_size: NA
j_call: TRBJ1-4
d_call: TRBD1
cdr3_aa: CASSLTGGFRTNEKLFF
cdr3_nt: TGCGCCAGCAGCTTGACAGGGGGGTTTCGAACTAATGAAAAACTGTTTTTT

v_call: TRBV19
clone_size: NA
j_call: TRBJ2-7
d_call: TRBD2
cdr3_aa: CASSIGTSGYEQYF
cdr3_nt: TGTGCCAGTAGTATTGGGACTAGCGGCTACGAGCAGTACTTC

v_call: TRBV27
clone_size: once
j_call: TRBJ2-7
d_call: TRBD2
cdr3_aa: CASSLLGGLAGPQSYEQYF
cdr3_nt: TGTGCCAGCAGTTTATTGGGGGGACTAGCGGGCCCTCAAAGCTACGAGCAGTACTTC

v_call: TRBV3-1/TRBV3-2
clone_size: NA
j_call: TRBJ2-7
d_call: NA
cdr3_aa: CASSQDGLGSNEQYF
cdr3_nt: TGTGCCAGCAGCCAAGATGGCCTAGGGAGTAACGAGCAGTACTTC

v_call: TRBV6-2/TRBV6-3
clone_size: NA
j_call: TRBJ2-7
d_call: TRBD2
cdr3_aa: CASSRGTRYEQYF
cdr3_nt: TGTGCCAGCAGCCGCGGGACTAGGTACGAGCAGTACTTC

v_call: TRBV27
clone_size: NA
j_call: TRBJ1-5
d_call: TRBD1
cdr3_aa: CASSWGTGIQPQHF
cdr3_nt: TGTGCCAGCAGTTGGGGGACAGGGATTCAGCCCCAGCATTTT

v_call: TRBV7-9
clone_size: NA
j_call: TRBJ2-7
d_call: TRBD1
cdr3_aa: CASSPDRVGYF
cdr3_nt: TGTGCCAGCAGCCCCGACAGGGTCGGGTACTTC

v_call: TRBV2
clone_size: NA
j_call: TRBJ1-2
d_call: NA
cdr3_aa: CASKDQAFSYTF
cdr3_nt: TGTGCCAGCAAGGATCAGGCCTTCAGCTACACCTTC

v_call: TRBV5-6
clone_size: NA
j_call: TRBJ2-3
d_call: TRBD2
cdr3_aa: CASSRSGRSTDTQYF
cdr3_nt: TGTGCCAGCAGTCGTAGCGGGAGGAGCACAGATACGCAGTATTTT

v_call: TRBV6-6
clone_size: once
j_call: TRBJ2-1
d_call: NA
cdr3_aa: CASSPPLGTQAYNEQFF
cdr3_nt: TGTGCCAGCAGTCCCCCACTCGGGACACAAGCCTACAATGAGCAGTTCTTC

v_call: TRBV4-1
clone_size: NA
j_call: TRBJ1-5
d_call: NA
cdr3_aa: CASSQGTSNQPQHF
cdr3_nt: TGCGCCAGCAGCCAAGGGACTAGCAATCAGCCCCAGCATTTT

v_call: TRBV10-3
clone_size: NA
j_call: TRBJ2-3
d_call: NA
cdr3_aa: CAISEYRSTDTQYF
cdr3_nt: TGTGCCATCAGTGAATACAGGAGCACAGATACGCAGTATTTT

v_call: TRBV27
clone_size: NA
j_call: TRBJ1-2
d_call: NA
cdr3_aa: CASSQSGAGNGYTF
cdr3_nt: TGTGCCAGCAGTCAATCGGGGGCGGGGAATGGCTATACCTTC

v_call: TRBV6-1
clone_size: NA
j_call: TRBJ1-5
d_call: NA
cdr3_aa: CASSESTGNQPQHF
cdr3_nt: TGTGCCAGCAGTGAATCAACAGGCAATCAGCCCCAGCATTTT

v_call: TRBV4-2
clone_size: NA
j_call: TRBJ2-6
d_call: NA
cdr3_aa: CASSLRETGANVLTF
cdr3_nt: TGTGCCAGCAGCCTACGGGAGACTGGGGCCAACGTCCTGACTTTC